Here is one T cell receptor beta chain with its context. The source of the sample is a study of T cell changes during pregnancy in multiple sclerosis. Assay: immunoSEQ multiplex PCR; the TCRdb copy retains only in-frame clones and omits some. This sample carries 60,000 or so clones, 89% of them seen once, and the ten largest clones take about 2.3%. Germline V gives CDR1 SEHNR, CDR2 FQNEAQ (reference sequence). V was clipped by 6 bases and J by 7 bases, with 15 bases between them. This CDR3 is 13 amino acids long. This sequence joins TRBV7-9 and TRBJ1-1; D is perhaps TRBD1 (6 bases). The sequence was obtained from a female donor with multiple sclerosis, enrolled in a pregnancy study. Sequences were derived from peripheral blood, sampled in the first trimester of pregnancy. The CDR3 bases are TGTGCCAGCAGTTTGCAGGGGTCGGGTGAAGCTTTCTTT. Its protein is CASSLQGSGEAFF.